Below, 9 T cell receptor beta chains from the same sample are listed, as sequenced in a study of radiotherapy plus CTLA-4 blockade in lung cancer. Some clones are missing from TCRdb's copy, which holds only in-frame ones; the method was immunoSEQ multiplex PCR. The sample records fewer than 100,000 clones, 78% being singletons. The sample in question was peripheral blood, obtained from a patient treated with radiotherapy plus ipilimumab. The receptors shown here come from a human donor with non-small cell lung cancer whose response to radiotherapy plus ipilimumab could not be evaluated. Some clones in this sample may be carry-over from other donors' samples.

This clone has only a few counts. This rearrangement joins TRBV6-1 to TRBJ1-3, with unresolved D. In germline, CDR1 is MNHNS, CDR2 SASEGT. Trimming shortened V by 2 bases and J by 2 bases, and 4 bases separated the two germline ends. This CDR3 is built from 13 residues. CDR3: CASSETAGNTIYF. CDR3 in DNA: TGTGCCAGCAGTGAAACAGCTGGAAACACCATATATTTT.

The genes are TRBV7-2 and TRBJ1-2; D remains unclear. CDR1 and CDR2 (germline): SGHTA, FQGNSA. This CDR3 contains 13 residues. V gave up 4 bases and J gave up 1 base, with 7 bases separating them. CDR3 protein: CASSSRGNYGYTF. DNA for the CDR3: TGTGCCAGCAGCTCTCGGGGTAACTATGGCTACACCTTC.

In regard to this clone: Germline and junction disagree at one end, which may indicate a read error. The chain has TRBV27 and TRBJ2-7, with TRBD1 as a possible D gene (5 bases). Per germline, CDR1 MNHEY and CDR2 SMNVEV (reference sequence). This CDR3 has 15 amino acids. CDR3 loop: CASCLSPGSTYEQYF. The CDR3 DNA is TGTGCCAGCTGTTTGTCCCCAGGGTCGACCTACGAGCAGTACTTC.

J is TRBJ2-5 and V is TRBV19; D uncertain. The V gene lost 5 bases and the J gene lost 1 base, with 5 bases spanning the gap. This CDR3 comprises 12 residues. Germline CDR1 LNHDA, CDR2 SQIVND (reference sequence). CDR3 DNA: TGTGCCAGTAGTCGTCCCCAAGAGACCCAGTACTTC. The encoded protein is CASSRPQETQYF.

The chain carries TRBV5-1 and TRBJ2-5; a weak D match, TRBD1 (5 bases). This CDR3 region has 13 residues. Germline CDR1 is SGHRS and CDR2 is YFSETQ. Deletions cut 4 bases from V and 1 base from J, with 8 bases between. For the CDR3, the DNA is TGCGCCAGCAGCCGAGACAGCCAAGAGACCCAGTACTTC. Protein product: CASSRDSQETQYF.

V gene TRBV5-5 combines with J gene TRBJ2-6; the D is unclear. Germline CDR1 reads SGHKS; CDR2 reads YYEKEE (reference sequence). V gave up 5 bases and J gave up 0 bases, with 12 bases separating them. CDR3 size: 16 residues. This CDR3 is CASSPGGYSGANVLTF. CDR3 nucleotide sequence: TGTGCCAGCAGTCCGGGTGGGTACTCTGGGGCCAACGTCCTGACTTTC.

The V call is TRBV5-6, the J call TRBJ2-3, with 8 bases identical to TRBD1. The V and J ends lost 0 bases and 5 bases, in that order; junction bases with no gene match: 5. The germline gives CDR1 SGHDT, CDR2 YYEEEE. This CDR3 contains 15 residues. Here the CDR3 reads CASSLGGQGIDTQYF. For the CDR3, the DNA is TGTGCCAGCAGCTTGGGAGGACAGGGTATAGATACGCAGTATTTT.

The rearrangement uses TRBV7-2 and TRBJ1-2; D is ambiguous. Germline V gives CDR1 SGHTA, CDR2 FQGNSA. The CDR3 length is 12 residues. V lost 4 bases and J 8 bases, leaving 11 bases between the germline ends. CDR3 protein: CASSSHSLGYTF. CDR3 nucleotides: TGTGCCAGCAGCTCCCACAGTCTAGGCTACACCTTC.

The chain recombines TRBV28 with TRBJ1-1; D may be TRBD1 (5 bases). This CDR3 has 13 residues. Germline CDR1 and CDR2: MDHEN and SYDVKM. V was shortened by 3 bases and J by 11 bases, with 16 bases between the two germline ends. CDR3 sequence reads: CASSLAGPYRAFF. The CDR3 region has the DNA TGTGCCAGCAGTTTGGCGGGACCCTATCGGGCTTTCTTT.